The 23 T cell receptor beta chains reported below all come from one sample, sequenced in a study of CD8 T cells in ankylosing spondylitis. Study-level points and caveats: Among TCR beta sequences, a motif of eight or nine highly homologous variants appeared characteristic of ankylosing spondylitis blood.

No antigens are known for them. TCRdb analysed the 5' RACE reads with MiXCR anew, one entry per CDR3 protein. The sample yields 400,000 or so distinct CDR3 sequences, roughly 26% seen once. The sequenced material came from blood, either unsorted or a sorted T cell fraction (not recorded which). The receptors were gathered from a male donor with ankylosing spondylitis.

This clonotype was seen a handful of times. J is TRBJ2-1 and V is TRBV3-1; no reliable D call. V shed 5 bases and J shed 0 bases, with 11 bases lying between them. The CDR3 contains 15 residues. The V gene's germline CDR1 is LGHDT and CDR2 YNNKEL (reference sequence). For the CDR3, the DNA is TGTGCCAGCAGCGTCGATCTGAGCTCCTACAATGAGCAGTTCTTC. Encoded protein: CASSVDLSSYNEQFF.

This clonotype has only a few counts. The chain uses TRBV20-1 and TRBJ1-2; TRBD1 is a possible D gene (5 bases). This CDR3 spans 14 amino acids. V lost 4 bases to trimming and J lost 8 bases, with 20 bases between them. The germline V gene encodes CDR1 DFQATT and CDR2 SNEGSKA (reference sequence). Written as DNA, the CDR3 is TGCAGTGCTAATAGCCTCGGGGGGTCGGAAGGCTACACCTTC. Translation: CSANSLGGSEGYTF.

This clonotype has only a few counts. V gene TRBV5-6 combines with J gene TRBJ1-1; D gene ambiguous. CDR1 and CDR2 from the germline V gene are SGHDT and YYEEEE. V shed 4 bases and J shed 1 base, with 14 bases lying between them. This CDR3 comprises 15 residues. CDR3 region: CASSPETVENTEAFF. The CDR3 nucleotides are TGTGCCAGCAGCCCGGAGACGGTAGAGAACACTGAAGCTTTCTTT. Full variable domain (outside the CDR3, taken from reference TRBV5-6 and TRBJ1-1): DAGVTQSPTHLIKTRGQQVTLRCSPKSGHDTVSWYQQALGQGPQFIFQYYEEEERQRGNFPDRFSGHQFPNYSSELNVNALLLGDSALYLCASSPETVENTEAFFGQGTRLTVV.

The sample holds one count of this clonotype. The rearrangement uses TRBV11-2 and TRBJ2-4, with D possibly TRBD2 on 5 matching bases. V was cut by 6 bases and J by 0 bases, with 18 bases left in between. CDR1 and CDR2 (germline): SGHAT, FQNNGV. The CDR3 runs 17 residues. CDR3 region: CASSARGQVLAKNIQYF. CDR3 nucleotides: TGTGCCAGCAGTGCTCGAGGGCAGGTTCTAGCCAAAAACATTCAGTACTTC.

The chain uses TRBV27 and TRBJ1-2; 8 bases are shared with TRBD1. The trim removed 6 bases at V and 4 bases at J, leaving 4 bases unmatched. Germline V gene data show CDR1 as MNHEY and CDR2 as SMNVEV (reference sequence). The CDR3 loop spans 13 amino acids. The CDR3 DNA is TGTGCCAGCAGACTAGACAGGGGCTATGGCTACACCTTC. This sequence encodes CASRLDRGYGYTF.

This clonotype was counted a few times. The J gene is TRBJ2-5, the V gene TRBV20-1, with 10 nucleotides matching TRBD2. This CDR3 region has 15 residues. The V segment lost 0 bases and the J segment 5 bases; nucleotides outside the gene matches: 6. Germline-derived CDR1 and CDR2 are DFQATT and SNEGSKA (reference sequence). The CDR3 region has the DNA TGCAGTGCTAGAGATTCAGCGGGAGGGAGGGAGACCCAGTACTTC. Its protein product is CSARDSAGGRETQYF.

This clonotype has a handful of counts. The gene calls are TRBV2 and TRBJ2-7; the D is unclear. CDR1 and CDR2 (germline): SNHLY, FYNNEI. V was pared by 1 base and J by 3 bases, with 10 bases between. The CDR3 spans 14 residues. CDR3 bases: TGTGCCAGCAGTGAAGGCGGAGCAGGCTACGAGCAGTACGTC. As protein: CASSEGGAGYEQYV.

The table lists this clonotype with a count of one. This chain links TRBV7-9 with TRBJ1-2, with no clear D. Deletions cut 7 bases from V and 2 bases from J, with 14 bases between. This CDR3 spans 14 amino acids. Germline lookup yields CDR1 SEHNR and CDR2 FQNEAQ (reference sequence). This CDR3 reads CASISFAGNYGYTF. The CDR3 region has the DNA TGTGCCAGCATTTCTTTCGCGGGGAACTATGGCTACACCTTC.

The genes are TRBV5-1 and TRBJ2-1; 7 bases match TRBD2. Per germline, CDR1 SGHRS and CDR2 YFSETQ. The CDR3 has 14 amino acids. The ends lost 6 bases at V and 8 bases at J; junction bases unmatched: 11. The CDR3 DNA reads as TGCGCCAGCAAACACATAGCGGGTGGCGATGAGCAGTTCTTC. Its translation is CASKHIAGGDEQFF.

This clonotype was seen a few times. The chain combines TRBV28 with TRBJ2-1; 8 positions match TRBD2. Germline V gives CDR1 MDHEN, CDR2 SYDVKM. The CDR3 length is 17 residues. Trimming took 2 bases from V and 7 from J; bases not matched to a gene: 13. The CDR3 loop reads CASSLSIGVAGLNEQFF. In nucleotides, the CDR3 is TGTGCCAGCAGTTTAAGTATAGGGGTAGCGGGACTGAATGAGCAGTTCTTC.

This clonotype was seen more than once but under ten times. This sequence joins TRBV2 and TRBJ1-1; D perhaps matches TRBD1 (6 bases). Trimming stripped 3 bases from V and 4 bases from J, with 12 bases between. CDR1 and CDR2 (germline): SNHLY, FYNNEI. The CDR3 runs to 14 residues. In DNA form, the CDR3 reads TGTGCCAGCAGTGAGTCCAGGGGAATCACTGAAGCTTTCTTT. Translated, it gives CASSESRGITEAFF.

This clonotype was counted a few times. This rearrangement joins TRBV20-1 to TRBJ1-6; D uncertain. Germline loops: CDR1 DFQATT, CDR2 SNEGSKA (reference sequence). The CDR3 is made up of 13 amino acids. V lost 3 bases and J lost 7, with 10 bases in between. The CDR3 loop is CSASGLKNSPLHF. The CDR3 nucleotides read TGCAGTGCTAGTGGTCTAAAAAATTCACCCCTCCACTTT.

The chain carries TRBV12-3 or TRBV12-4 and TRBJ1-6; 12 nucleotides line up with TRBD1. V was pared by 3 bases and J by 10 bases, with 4 bases of the junction left unmatched. The CDR3 loop spans 15 amino acids. CDR3 sequence (DNA): TGTGCCAGCAGTTTCGGGACAGGGGGCGGATCACCCCTCCACTTT. Translation gives CASSFGTGGGSPLHF.

The rearrangement links TRBV12-3 or TRBV12-4 to TRBJ2-2; D is perhaps TRBD2 (6 bases). CDR3 length: 15 residues. Trimming removed 3 bases from V and 3 bases from J, with 11 bases in between. For the CDR3, the DNA is TGTGCCAGCAGTTTTACCGGGAGCTACACCGGGGAGCTGTTTTTT. It encodes CASSFTGSYTGELFF.

V and J are TRBV20-1 and TRBJ2-7; TRBD1 aligns across 9 bases. This CDR3 has 15 residues. V was pared by 3 bases and J by 2 bases, with 8 bases of the junction left unmatched. Germline V gene sequence: CDR1 DFQATT, CDR2 SNEGSKA (reference sequence). The CDR3 loop reads CSASSPGQGPYEQYF. The CDR3 DNA sequence: TGCAGTGCTAGTTCGCCGGGACAGGGACCCTACGAGCAGTACTTC.

This clonotype was counted a few times. The chain uses TRBV7-2 and TRBJ1-5; tentatively, D is TRBD1 (6 bases). With 8 bases removed from V and 4 bases from J, the gap between germline ends came to 12 bases. CDR3 length: 13 residues. From germline, CDR1 is SGHTA and CDR2 FQGNSA. The CDR3 DNA reads TGTGCCAGCCACCGGGACAAAAATCAGCCCCAGCATTTT. It translates to CASHRDKNQPQHF.

This sequence joins TRBV30 and TRBJ1-1; 8 bases are a match to TRBD1. J gave up 2 bases and V 1 base, and 3 bases lay outside the gene matches. CDR1 is GTSNPN, CDR2 SVGIG, per germline (reference sequence). This CDR3 has 14 residues. The CDR3 loop reads CAWSGDRGNTEAFF. CDR3 nucleotides: TGTGCCTGGAGTGGAGACAGGGGAAACACTGAAGCTTTCTTT.

This clonotype came up a few times. The V and J genes are TRBV5-1 and TRBJ2-7; TRBD2 might be the D (6 bases). Germline CDR1 and CDR2: SGHRS and YFSETQ. The CDR3 runs to 17 residues. V lost 3 bases and J lost 6, with 25 bases in between. CDR3 nucleotides: TGCGCCAGCAGCTCCGCTGGAGGACTACAAGACGGGGGCGAGCAGTACTTC. This sequence encodes CASSSAGGLQDGGEQYF.

The CDR3 loop reads CATTPGQNFRALHF. In DNA, the CDR3 is TGTGCCACCACGCCGGGACAGAATTTCAGGGCCCTCCACTTT. The chain carries TRBV2 and TRBJ1-6, with 7 bases fitting TRBD1. Trimming took 10 bases from V and 14 from J; bases not matched to a gene: 17. The CDR3 has 14 amino acids. Germline values: CDR1 SNHLY, CDR2 FYNNEI.

This clonotype was seen a few times. The CDR3 region has the DNA TGTGCCATCAGTGCGTTGTACCGGCCCCAAGAGACCCAGTACTTC. This codes for CAISALYRPQETQYF. This chain uses TRBV10-3 with TRBJ2-5, with unresolved D. V shed 4 bases and J shed 1 base, with 13 bases lying between them. The CDR3 totals 15 residues. CDR1 and CDR2 from the germline V gene are ENHRY and SYGVKD.

This clonotype was counted between two and nine times. V is TRBV7-2 and J is TRBJ2-7; TRBD2 aligns across 9 bases. The germline CDR1 and CDR2 sequences are SGHTA and FQGNSA. V lost 2 bases to trimming and J lost 5 bases; unmatched junction nucleotides: 7. The CDR3 sequence is 15 residues long. The CDR3 here is CASSLRSSGNHEQYF. The CDR3 nucleotides are TGTGCCAGCAGCTTAAGGTCTAGCGGGAACCACGAGCAGTACTTC.

The chain employs TRBV5-6 and TRBJ1-6, with a possible D match to TRBD1 (5 bases). V was trimmed by 2 bases and J by 7 bases, leaving 13 bases between them. The CDR3 loop spans 15 amino acids. Germline assignment: CDR1 SGHDT and CDR2 YYEEEE. CDR3 protein: CASSFNLGRNSPLHF. The CDR3 nucleotides read TGTGCCAGCAGCTTCAACTTGGGACGAAATTCACCCCTCCACTTT.

This clonotype was seen at least ten times. The V and J genes are TRBV7-2 and TRBJ2-1; no definite D call. The germline gives CDR1 SGHTA, CDR2 FQGNSA. The CDR3 contains 12 residues. Trimming removed 8 bases from V and 7 bases from J, with 12 bases in between. This CDR3 reads CASDKLMNEQFF. The CDR3 region has the DNA TGTGCCAGCGATAAGTTGATGAATGAGCAGTTCTTC.